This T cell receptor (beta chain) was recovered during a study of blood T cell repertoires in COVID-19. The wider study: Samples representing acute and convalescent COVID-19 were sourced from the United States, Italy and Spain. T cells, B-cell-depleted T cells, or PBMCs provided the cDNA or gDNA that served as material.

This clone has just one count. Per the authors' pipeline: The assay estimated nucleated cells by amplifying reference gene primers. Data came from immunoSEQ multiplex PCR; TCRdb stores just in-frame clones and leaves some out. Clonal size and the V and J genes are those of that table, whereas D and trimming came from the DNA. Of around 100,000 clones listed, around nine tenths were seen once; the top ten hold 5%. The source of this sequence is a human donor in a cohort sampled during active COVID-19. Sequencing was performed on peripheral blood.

The CDR3 DNA is TGTGCCAGTAGTATTTTCGGACAGGGGGCGAATGGCTACACCTTC. It specifies CASSIFGQGANGYTF. This chain links TRBV19 with TRBJ1-2; 11 positions match TRBD1. From germline, CDR1 is LNHDA and CDR2 SQIVND (reference sequence). After removal of 3 bases from V and 6 bases from J, the junction contained 6 bases not matched to a gene. The length of the CDR3 is 15 residues.